The sample holds a few counts of the clone carrying this T cell receptor (beta chain). Antigen specificity is unknown. The CDR3 has 12 residues. Germline assignment: CDR1 LNHDA and CDR2 SQIVND (reference sequence). Trimming took 6 bases from V and 2 from J, leaving 5 bases between them. This entry is derived from a study of yellow fever vaccine responses in identical twins. TCRdb reprocessed the RT-PCR reads via MiXCR and lists one record per CDR3 protein. Among roughly 36,000 distinct CDR3 sequences listed, about 61% were seen once. Overall study findings and caveats: Twins showed a vaccine T cell response that reportedly seemed partly convergent, partly personalized.

Here the sequenced sample was T cells from blood (PBMCs), unsorted or a sorted subset (not recorded which), taken before or after yellow fever vaccination (not recorded which). The TCR sequence derives from a woman aged 18-29 years who received the yellow fever vaccine. V is TRBV19 and J is TRBJ1-5; D is uncertain. CDR3 sequence reads: CASRLRNQPQHF. The CDR3 nucleotides read TGTGCCAGTAGGCTCCGCAATCAGCCCCAGCATTTT.